The rows below give T cell receptor beta chains drawn from one sample of a study of T cells in Graves' hyperthyroidism and ophthalmopathy. TCRdb used MiXCR to reprocess the multiplex PCR reads, holding one entry per CDR3 protein. Among 300,000 or so distinct CDR3 sequences listed, roughly a fifth were seen once. The sample comprised blood. These receptor sequences come from a woman aged 45-65 years with Graves' hyperthyroidism. Both conserved end residues are part of each CDR3. A D gene is named only where the DNA matches it firmly. Clone size appears in some rows only: once, few, many, or a class for an expanded clone.

many	TRBJ1-1	TRBV20-1	TRBD1	TGCAGTGCTAGAGGATTAGGGGGCGGGGGAAACACTGAAGCTTTCTTT	CSARGLGGGGNTEAFF
few	TRBJ2-7	TRBV24-1	TRBD1	TGTGCCACCAGTGACTCGGGACAGGGATACGAGCAGTACTTC	CATSDSGQGYEQYF
few	TRBJ2-3	TRBV9	TRBD2	TGTGCCAGCAGCCGTGTTGAACTAGCGGGAGCCACAGATACGCAGTATTTT	CASSRVELAGATDTQYF
many	TRBJ2-3	TRBV6-1	NA	TGTGCCAGCAACCTCAAAGGGAATACGCAGTATTTT	CASNLKGNTQYF
NA	TRBJ2-1	TRBV30	NA	TGTGCCTGGAGCCCGGGGGCAGGGGGTAAGAATGAGCAGTTCTTC	CAWSPGAGGKNEQFF
NA	TRBJ2-5	TRBV9	TRBD1	TGTGCCAGCAGCCGGGACAGGGCAATCGGAGAGACCCAGTACTTC	CASSRDRAIGETQYF
many	TRBJ1-3	TRBV28	NA	TGTGCCAGCTCTGAACATCCCCAGACTGGAAACACCATATATTTT	CASSEHPQTGNTIYF
NA	TRBJ2-5	TRBV7-9	NA	TGTGCCAGCAGCTTCCGACAGCCACAGCAAGAGACCCAGTACTTC	CASSFRQPQQETQYF
NA	TRBJ2-7	TRBV2	TRBD1	TGTGCCAGCAGTTTCCTCGGGACAGACGAAGAGCAGTACTTC	CASSFLGTDEEQYF
few	TRBJ2-5	TRBV4-1	TRBD2	TGCGCCAGCAGCCAAGATGGGACTAGAGGAGAGACCCAGTACTTC	CASSQDGTRGETQYF
many	TRBJ2-2	TRBV6-1	TRBD2	TGTGCCAGCAGTCGGCTAGCGGGAACAAGCGGGGAGCTGTTTTTT	CASSRLAGTSGELFF
few	TRBJ2-5	TRBV7-9	TRBD1	TGTGCCAGCAGCGGAAGGACAGGGGCGAGTGGAGAGACCCAGTACTTC	CASSGRTGASGETQYF
NA	TRBJ2-3	TRBV7-2	TRBD1	TGTGCCAGCAGCTTATACAGGGGGCCAGATACGCAGTATTTT	CASSLYRGPDTQYF
many	TRBJ1-5	TRBV15	NA	TGTGCCACCAGCAGAGGACGAGATGGCAATCAGCCCCAGCATTTT	CATSRGRDGNQPQHF
many	TRBJ2-7	TRBV14	NA	TGTGCCAGCAGCCCTTTAGGGGCCGGGCAGTACTTC	CASSPLGAGQYF
NA	TRBJ2-5	TRBV29-1	NA	TGCAGCGTCGCGGGGGCCGCAATGGAGACCCAGTACTTC	CSVAGAAMETQYF
many	TRBJ2-1	TRBV20-1	NA	TGCAGTGCCAACCCCTGGGACGAGTCAGTTGACAATGAGCAGTTCTTC	CSANPWDESVDNEQFF
few	TRBJ1-5	TRBV12-3/TRBV12-4	NA	TGTGCCAGCAATCATCGGACAGCGAATAGCAATCAGCCCCAGCATTTT	CASNHRTANSNQPQHF
NA	TRBJ2-7	TRBV6-1	TRBD2	TGTGCCAGCAGTGCGCGGGAGGGGGGATACGAGCAGTACTTC	CASSAREGGYEQYF
many	TRBJ2-2	TRBV7-9	TRBD1	TGTGCCAGCAGCCCTGACAGGGACGGAACCGGGGAGCTGTTTTTT	CASSPDRDGTGELFF
few	TRBJ2-1	TRBV28	TRBD2	TGTGCCAGCCGCCTGGGGGGGATATCCTACAATGAGCAGTTCTTC	CASRLGGISYNEQFF
NA	TRBJ2-4	TRBV2	NA	TGTGCCAGCAGGAATAGGGAATCCAAAAACATTCAGTACTTC	CASRNRESKNIQYF
few	TRBJ1-1	TRBV19	NA	TGTGCCAGTATTGACAGGACGAACACTGAAGCTTTCTTT	CASIDRTNTEAFF
NA	TRBJ2-1	TRBV6-6	TRBD2	TGTGCCAGCAGTTACTCGGTCGGGGGGAGGCACAATGAGCAGTTCTTC	CASSYSVGGRHNEQFF
few	TRBJ1-6	TRBV20-1	TRBD1	TGCAGTGCGGGACAGGGGGCGGCCTCCTATAATTCACCCCTCCACTTT	CSAGQGAASYNSPLHF
NA	TRBJ1-4	TRBV9	NA	TGTGCCAGCAGCGTACTAGGGGGGAAACTGTTTTTT	CASSVLGGKLFF
many	TRBJ1-4	TRBV28	NA	TGTGCCAGCAGTTTGAGGAATGAAAAACTGTTTTTT	CASSLRNEKLFF
NA	TRBJ2-4	TRBV15	NA	TGTGCCACCAGCAGAGGGAGGAAAGAAAACATTCAGTACTTC	CATSRGRKENIQYF
NA	TRBJ2-7	TRBV2	NA	TGTGCCAGCAGAGAGACACCAGCTTCCTACGAGCAGTACTTC	CASRETPASYEQYF
NA	TRBJ2-2	TRBV4-1	NA	TGCGCCAGCAGCCAAGAGGGGTCCGGGGAGCTGTTTTTT	CASSQEGSGELFF
many	TRBJ1-1	TRBV10-3	TRBD1	TGTGCCATCAGAACGACAGGGGGCATATCTGAAGCTTTCTTT	CAIRTTGGISEAFF
NA	TRBJ1-1	TRBV28	NA	TGTGCCAGCAGTTCCCAAGATTGGGCAAGGAACACTGAAGCTTTCTTT	CASSSQDWARNTEAFF
NA	TRBJ2-7	TRBV6-1	NA	TGTGCCAGCAATCGAGGCCGCGCCTACGAGCAGTACTTC	CASNRGRAYEQYF
NA	TRBJ2-5	TRBV11-2	NA	TGTGCCAGCAGCTCCGAGGGATGGGAGACCCAGTACTTC	CASSSEGWETQYF
NA	TRBJ1-1	TRBV10-3	NA	TGTGCCATCGAGAAGGTAACCACTGAAGCTTTCTTT	CAIEKVTTEAFF
many	TRBJ1-1	TRBV6-1	NA	TGTGCCAGCACCCGCGGGGGCAGGATGAACACTGAAGCTTTCTTT	CASTRGGRMNTEAFF
many	TRBJ2-5	TRBV6-1	TRBD2	TGTGCCAGCAGATCGACTAGCGGGGGGGAGACCCAGTACTTC	CASRSTSGGETQYF
NA	TRBJ2-7	TRBV5-1	TRBD1	TGCGCCAGCGGACAGGGACGAAGTTCCTACGAGCAGTACTTC	CASGQGRSSYEQYF
few	TRBJ1-2	TRBV6-1	TRBD1	TGTGCCAGCAGTCCAGCCGGGACAGGAAACTATGGCTACACCTTC	CASSPAGTGNYGYTF
NA	TRBJ1-2	TRBV27	NA	TGTGCCAGCAGTCCTCAGGACAACTATGGCTACACCTTC	CASSPQDNYGYTF
few	TRBJ2-2	TRBV5-8	TRBD2	TGTGCCAGCAGCTTTGGTGGACTAGCGGGAGGGCCGTTCGGGGAGCTGTTTTTT	CASSFGGLAGGPFGELFF
few	TRBJ2-5	TRBV20-1	TRBD1	TGCAGTGCTAGAGATAGGGCGACAGGGGCCGAGACCCAGTACTTC	CSARDRATGAETQYF